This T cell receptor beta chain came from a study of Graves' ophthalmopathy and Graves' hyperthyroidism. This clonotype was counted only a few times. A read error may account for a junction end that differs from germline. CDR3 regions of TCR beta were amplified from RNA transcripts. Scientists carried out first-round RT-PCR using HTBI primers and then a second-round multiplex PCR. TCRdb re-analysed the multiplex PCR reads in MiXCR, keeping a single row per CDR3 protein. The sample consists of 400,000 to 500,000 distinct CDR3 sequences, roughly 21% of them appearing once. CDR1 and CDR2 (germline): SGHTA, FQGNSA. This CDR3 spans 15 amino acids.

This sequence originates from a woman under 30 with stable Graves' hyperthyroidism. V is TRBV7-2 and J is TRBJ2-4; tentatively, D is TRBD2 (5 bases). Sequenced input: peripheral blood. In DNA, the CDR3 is TGTGCCAGCAGCTTATCGTCGCTAGCCAAAAACATTAAGTACTTC. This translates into CASSLSSLAKNIKYF.